A single T cell receptor (beta chain) is shown here with its context. Profiled with immunoSEQ multiplex PCR; TCRdb holds only in-frame clones, not every one. The sample has 230,000 or so clones; about nine tenths are singletons. The data stem from a study of blood T cell repertoires in COVID-19. The CDR3 is made up of 16 amino acids. V dropped 4 bases and J dropped 1; count of bases not matched to a gene: 4. Looked up from germline, CDR1 is LGHDT and CDR2 is YNNKEL (reference sequence). This chain connects TRBV3-1 (or the pseudogene TRBV3-2) to TRBJ2-3, with 11 bases lining up with TRBD2. The TCR sequence derives from a woman in her 30s who had recovered from COVID-19. Material: PBMCs or T cells enriched from blood (not recorded which). The CDR3 DNA is TGTGCCAGCAGCCGCGCACTAGCGGGAGGCACAGATACGCAGTATTTT. Translating it yields CASSRALAGGTDTQYF.